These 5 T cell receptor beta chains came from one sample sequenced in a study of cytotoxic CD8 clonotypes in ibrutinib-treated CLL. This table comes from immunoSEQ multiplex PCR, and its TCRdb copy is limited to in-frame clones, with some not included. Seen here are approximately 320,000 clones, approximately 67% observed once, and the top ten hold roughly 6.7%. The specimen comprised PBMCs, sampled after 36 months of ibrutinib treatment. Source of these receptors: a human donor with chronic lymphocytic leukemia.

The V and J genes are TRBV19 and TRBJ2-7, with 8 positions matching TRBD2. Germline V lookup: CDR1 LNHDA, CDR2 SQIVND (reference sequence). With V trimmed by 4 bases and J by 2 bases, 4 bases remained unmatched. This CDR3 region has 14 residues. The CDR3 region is CASSSGGPTYEQYF. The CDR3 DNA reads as TGTGCCAGTAGTAGCGGGGGGCCCACCTACGAGCAGTACTTC.

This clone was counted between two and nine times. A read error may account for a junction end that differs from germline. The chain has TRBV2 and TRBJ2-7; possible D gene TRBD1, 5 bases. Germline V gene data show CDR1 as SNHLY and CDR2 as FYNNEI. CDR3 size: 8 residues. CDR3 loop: CASRDSLF. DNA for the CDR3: TGTGCCAGCAGAGACAGCTTGTTC.

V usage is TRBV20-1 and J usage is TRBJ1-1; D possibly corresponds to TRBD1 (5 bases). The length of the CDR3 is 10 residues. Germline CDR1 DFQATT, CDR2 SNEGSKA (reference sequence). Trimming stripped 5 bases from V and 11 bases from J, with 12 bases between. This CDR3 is CSAGSGTAFF. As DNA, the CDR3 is TGCAGTGCTGGCAGCGGGACGGCTTTCTTT.

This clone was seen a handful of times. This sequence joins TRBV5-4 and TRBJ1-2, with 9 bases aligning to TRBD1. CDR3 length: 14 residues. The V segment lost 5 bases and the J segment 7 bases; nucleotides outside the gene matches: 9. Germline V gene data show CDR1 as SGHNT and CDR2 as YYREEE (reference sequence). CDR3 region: CASRTTGGAIGYTF. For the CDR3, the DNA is TGTGCCAGCAGAACTACAGGGGGCGCGATTGGCTACACCTTC. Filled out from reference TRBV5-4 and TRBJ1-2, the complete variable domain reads ETGVTQSPTHLIKTRGQQVTLRCSSQSGHNTVSWYQQALGQGPQFIFQYYREEENGRGNFPPRFSGLQFPNYSSELNVNALELDDSALYLCASRTTGGAIGYTFGSGTRLTVV.

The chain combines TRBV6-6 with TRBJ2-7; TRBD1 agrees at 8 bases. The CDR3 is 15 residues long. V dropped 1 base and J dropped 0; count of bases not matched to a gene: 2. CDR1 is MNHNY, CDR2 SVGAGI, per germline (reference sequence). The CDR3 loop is CASSYFQGASYEQYF. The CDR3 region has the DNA TGTGCCAGCAGTTACTTCCAGGGGGCCTCCTACGAGCAGTACTTC.